This T cell receptor beta chain comes out of a study of blood T cell repertoires in COVID-19. Study in general: Italy, Spain and the United States were the sources of the convalescent and acute COVID-19 samples. T cells, B-cell-depleted T cells, or PBMCs provided the cDNA or gDNA that served as material.

CDR3 size: 14 residues. Germline loops: CDR1 SQVTM, CDR2 ANQGSEA. The germline V and J ends were trimmed by 4 bases and 4 bases, with 16 bases remaining between them. Authors' data handling: Amplification of reference gene primers provided the estimated nucleated cell counts. Assay: immunoSEQ multiplex PCR; the TCRdb copy retains only in-frame clones and omits some. V and J calls and clone size are as listed in that table; D and trimming were resolved from the DNA. The sample records approximately 240,000 clones, 84% being singletons. This clonotype originated in a man in his fifties with acute or convalescent COVID-19. Sequencing was carried out using peripheral blood. This chain joins TRBV29-1 and TRBJ1-1; D possibly corresponds to TRBD1 (6 bases). The CDR3 reads CSVAGGARSTEAFF. As DNA, the CDR3 is TGCAGCGTTGCTGGGGGGGCGCGAAGCACTGAAGCTTTCTTT.